This record concerns one T cell receptor beta chain sequence. Its binding antigen is unknown. The record has no base qualities; no much larger clone is one base away. This sample is part of a study of OX40 agonist ivuxolimab in advanced cancers. Looking at the study overall: Ivuxolimab was a fully human IgG2 agonistic monoclonal antibody targeting the costimulatory receptor OX40 (CD134). Peripheral TCRbeta sequencing aimed to test whether ivuxolimab altered TCR sequence diversity and caused clonal T-cell expansion. Intravenous ivuxolimab was administered to patients every 2 weeks at six dose levels: 0.01, 0.1, 0.3, 1.5, 3 and 10 mg/kg. Patients were allowed to have had prior anti-PD-1, anti-PD-L1 or anti-CTLA-4 therapy, and around 43% of the dose-escalation patients had been treated with checkpoint inhibitors. The dose-escalation cohort was 82.7% male with a mean age of about 58 years, ranging from 23 to 79. Three dose-escalation patients achieved partial responses, one with hepatocellular carcinoma and two with cutaneous melanoma. Of the approximately 53 patients in dose escalation, about 20 had hepatocellular carcinoma, approximately 15 had melanoma, 9 had renal cell carcinoma and 9 had head and neck cancer. The paper describes the monotherapy dose-escalation part (N of about 57 patients) of the phase I trial of ivuxolimab.

Genomic DNA was extracted from sorted cells for sequencing of the TCRbeta CDR3 region. TCRbeta CDR3 regions were sequenced using the immunoSEQ Assay. Drawn from immuneACCESS, this table holds only the in-frame rearrangements with V and J called that TCRdb kept. Clones are partly lost; checked studies trace under half to an unresolved V gene and leave the rest unexplained. Present in this sample are about 86,000 clones, more than 80% of which were seen just once. Jointly, the top ten make up approximately 8.4% of the sample. V is pruned by 2 bases and J by 5 bases, leaving 3 bases of the junction without a gene match. The CDR3 holds 14 amino acids from the cysteine to the phenylalanine. Just the 42-base CDR3 DNA is kept, in frame starting at base 1. Taken from the germline V gene (reference sequence), the CDR1 and CDR2 loops are GTSNPN and SVGIG. What the study reported, not specific to this receptor: At doses of 0.1 to 3.0 mg/kg, clonal expansion of both CD4+ and CD8+ blood T cells was observed from baseline to week 6. Low levels of normalized T-cell clonal expansion were also seen in some patients who did not respond. Partial responders in the 0.1-3.0 mg/kg groups had among the lowest normalized peripheral clonal expansion, especially among CD8+ T cells. After ivuxolimab, more expanded clones were found on average in CD8+ T cells than in CD4+ T cells. The antigen specificity of the peripheral T cells that underwent clonal expansion was not determined.

Patients with a history of autoimmune disease or receiving systemic immunosuppression were excluded from the trial. Peripheral blood for TCR sequencing was collected from all dose cohorts at baseline, on cycle 4 day 1, and on cycle 7 day 1. Samples came from an open-label, multicenter, first-in-human phase I dose-escalation trial of ivuxolimab. The trial enrolled adults with locally advanced or metastatic head and neck squamous cell, hepatocellular, melanoma or renal cell carcinoma. Before TCR sequencing, CD4+ T cells and CD8+ T cells were sorted from peripheral blood as separate populations. The TCR sequence derives from an adult with an advanced solid tumor such as melanoma, head and neck, liver or kidney cancer. The sequencing here drew on CD4+ or CD8+ T cells sorted from blood, taken in a trial of the OX40 agonist ivuxolimab. The chain is assembled from TRBV30 and TRBJ2-1, with 10 middle bases fitting TRBD2. The DNA sequence is given as TGTGCCTGGAGTAGAGCGGGAGGGAACAATGAGCAGTTCTTC. The translation is CAWSRAGGNNEQFF.